This TCR beta chain was observed in a study of T cell responses to AZD1222 COVID-19 vaccine. Study-level results: A reported finding is that nearly half of spike-specific TCRs target unmutated variant regions. Vaccine-related CD4 TCRs covered spike, predominating at 160-218 and 743-854.

This clone appeared a few times. Antigen specificity is unknown. This CDR3 spans 13 amino acids. Germline CDR1 is GTSNPN and CDR2 is SVGIG (reference sequence). V dropped 3 bases and J dropped 6; count of bases not matched to a gene: 6. Data came from immunoSEQ multiplex PCR; TCRdb stores just in-frame clones and leaves some out. The top ten hold about 1.2% of the sample, which has about 110,000 clones, roughly 90% seen once. This chain links TRBV30 with TRBJ2-7, with 9 bases fitting TRBD2. Sequenced here: peripheral blood, sampled on day 0 of AZD1222 vaccination. The clonotype originates from an adult in good health. The CDR3 sequence is CAWSGGGAGEQYF. The CDR3 region has the DNA TGTGCCTGGAGCGGCGGGGGGGCAGGCGAGCAGTACTTC. Filled out from reference TRBV30 and TRBJ2-7, the complete variable domain reads SQTIHQWPATLVQPVGSPLSLECTVEGTSNPNLYWYRQAAGRGLQLLFYSVGIGQISSEVPQNLSASRPQDRQFILSSKKLLLSDSGFYLCAWSGGGAGEQYFGPGTRLTVT.